This entry is about one T cell receptor beta chain. The data were taken from a study of T cell responses to AZD1222 COVID-19 vaccine. Germline V gene lookup returns CDR1 MNHEY and CDR2 SMNVEV (reference sequence). The ends were cut back, 4 bases at V and 0 bases at J, with 10 bases in the middle. The CDR3 is made up of 15 amino acids. Method: immunoSEQ multiplex PCR; TCRdb's copy keeps in-frame clones and lacks some. The sample yields about 97,000 clones, roughly 91% seen once. J is TRBJ2-1 and V is TRBV27; D gene ambiguous. This material consisted of peripheral blood, taken on day 0 of AZD1222 vaccination. The TCR was taken from an adult in good health. The CDR3: CASSSALFSYNEQFF. DNA for the CDR3: TGTGCCAGCAGTTCAGCACTGTTCTCCTACAATGAGCAGTTCTTC.